This TCR beta chain was observed in a study of human T cells and chemical hapten exposure. Study conclusions and caveats: Expanded TCRs created a significantly greater count of big CDR3 similarity clusters than controls did.

Regarding this clonotype: Its antigen is not known.

Germline V gene data show CDR1 as SQVTM and CDR2 as ANQGSEA. The CDR3 length is 13 residues. Trimming cost V 4 bases and J 1 base, with 11 bases left between them. The time point denotes: patch test 2, 6 weeks after DPC sensitization. The treatment denotes: therapeutic diphenylcyclopropenone sensitization with weekly scalp DPC. The study used a library that attached unique molecular identifiers to individual cDNA molecules. TCRdb used MiXCR to reprocess the RACE reads, holding one entry per CDR3 protein. The profile shows approximately 87,000 distinct CDR3 sequences, over 9.5% of them singletons. The origin of this receptor is a woman in her forties with alopecia areata. Some clones in this sample may be carry-over from other donors' samples. Sequencing was performed on whole blood, taken in connection with sensitization to the hapten diphenylcyclopropenone (DPC). V is TRBV29-1 and J is TRBJ2-7; D might be TRBD1 (5 bases). The DNA for the CDR3 is TGCAGCGTTGGGGCAGGGCGATCCTACGAGCAGTACTTC. It codes for CSVGAGRSYEQYF.